Shown below are 32 T cell receptor beta chains from a single sample sequenced in a study of cytomegalovirus exposure and HLA in healthy donors. The PCR made use of 60 Vbeta and 13 Jbeta primers. The protocol was immunoSEQ multiplex PCR, while the TCRdb copy is restricted to in-frame clones and leaves out a portion. The sample lists about 150,000 clones, roughly four fifths seen once, with roughly 2% in the top ten. Specimen: PBMCs. Receptor source: a man aged 25-40 years in good health and CMV-seronegative.

The CDR3 coding sequence is TGTGCCAGCACCAACCTCCTGACAGCCACACCCTACGAGCAGTACTTC. It codes for CASTNLLTATPYEQYF. This rearrangement joins TRBV2 to TRBJ2-7; TRBD1 might be the D (5 bases). The V gene lost 7 bases and the J gene lost 2 bases, with 21 bases spanning the gap. Germline CDR1 and CDR2: SNHLY and FYNNEI. CDR3 size: 16 residues.

The gene calls are TRBV5-1 and TRBJ2-5, with D tentatively TRBD2 (6 bases). V lost 4 bases, J lost 3 bases, and 13 bases lay in between. The CDR3 contains 14 residues. From germline, CDR1 is SGHRS and CDR2 YFSETQ. The CDR3 DNA reads as TGCGCCAGCAGCACCCGACCGGGAGAAGAGACCCAGTACTTC. Protein: CASSTRPGEETQYF.

This chain connects TRBV23-1 to TRBJ1-1; 8 nucleotides align to TRBD1. TRBV23-1 is filed as an ORF, its function uncertain. Losses at the gene ends were 8 bases for V and 5 bases for J; bases not matched to a gene: 10. CDR3 length equals 14 residues. The CDR3 DNA reads TGCGCCAGCGGGGAACCACAGGGGGGGACTGAAGCTTTCTTT. Its protein product is CASGEPQGGTEAFF.

This clone has a single count. The gene calls are TRBV5-1 and TRBJ2-3; D ambiguous. CDR1 is SGHRS, CDR2 YFSETQ, per germline. This CDR3 comprises 17 residues. Deletions cut 0 bases from V and 4 bases from J, with 18 bases between. The DNA of the CDR3 is TGCGCCAGCAGCTTGGACTTCGCGCCCGAGCCGGCAGATACGCAGTATTTT. Protein product: CASSLDFAPEPADTQYF.

J is TRBJ1-1 and V is TRBV4-1; TRBD1 might be the D (5 bases). Trimming cost V 3 bases and J 1 base, with 18 bases left between them. This CDR3 has 17 residues. Germline V gives CDR1 MGHRA, CDR2 YSYEKL. The CDR3 region is CASSQTGLGASNTEAFF. The CDR3 region has the DNA TGCGCCAGCAGCCAGACTGGATTAGGGGCGTCGAACACTGAAGCTTTCTTT.

V is TRBV4-1 and J is TRBJ1-5; no clear D gene. The CDR3 contains 11 residues. The germline V gene has CDR1 MGHRA and CDR2 YSYEKL. V lost 11 bases and J lost 9, with 14 bases in between. The CDR3 DNA reads as TGCGCCGGCCCCTTTGAAAGGCCCCAGCATTTT. Protein sequence: CAGPFERPQHF.

The rearrangement joins TRBV29-1 to TRBJ2-2, with D possibly matching TRBD1 (6 bases). With 5 bases removed from V and 1 base from J, the gap between germline ends came to 8 bases. The V gene's germline CDR1 is SQVTM and CDR2 ANQGSEA. The CDR3 is 13 amino acids. CDR3 DNA: TGCAGCGTTCCAGGGGTGAACACCGGGGAGCTGTTTTTT. Amino acids: CSVPGVNTGELFF.

This chain links TRBV5-1 with TRBJ2-1, with 9 nucleotides matching TRBD2. Germline V lookup: CDR1 SGHRS, CDR2 YFSETQ. This CDR3 has 15 amino acids. V lost 0 bases to trimming and J lost 6 bases; unmatched junction nucleotides: 4. The CDR3 coding sequence is TGCGCCAGCAGCTTGGTGGGACTAGCTGGCAATGAGCAGTTCTTC. Amino acids: CASSLVGLAGNEQFF. Combining the CDR3 with reference TRBV5-1 and TRBJ2-1 gives the whole variable domain KAGVTQTPRYLIKTRGQQVTLSCSPISGHRSVSWYQQTPGQGLQFLFEYFSETQRNKGNFPGRFSGRQFSNSRSEMNVSTLELGDSALYLCASSLVGLAGNEQFFGPGTRLTVL.

The gene calls are TRBV7-8 and TRBJ2-1; a weak D match, TRBD1 (6 bases). V lost 4 bases and J lost 4, with 23 bases in between. The CDR3 is 18 residues long. Germline assignment: CDR1 SGHVS and CDR2 FQNEAQ. The CDR3 nucleotides read TGTGCCAGCAGCTCAACCACTACCACTCGGACAGAATACAATGAGCAGTTCTTC. It translates to CASSSTTTTRTEYNEQFF.

This rearrangement joins TRBV21-1 to TRBJ2-2; the table assigns TRBD1, which was not confirmed against the DNA. TRBV21-1 is classified as a pseudogene. This CDR3 comprises 15 residues. The CDR3 DNA is TGTGCCAGCAGCCTGGACAGGGGTGTCACCGGGGAGCTGTTTTTT. Translation: CASSLDRGVTGELFF.

The V and J genes are TRBV29-1 and TRBJ2-7; 11 nucleotides match TRBD1. This CDR3 has 14 residues. Looked up from germline, CDR1 is SQVTM and CDR2 is ANQGSEA. V trimming: 4 bases; J trimming: 4 bases; junction bases outside the gene matches: 6. The CDR3 loop is CSVALGQGEYEQYF. The CDR3 DNA follows: TGCAGCGTTGCCTTGGGACAGGGGGAATACGAGCAGTACTTC.

The chain recombines TRBV7-9 with TRBJ2-2; 9 bases fit TRBD2. The V and J ends lost 8 bases and 2 bases, in that order; junction bases with no gene match: 9. CDR3 size: 16 residues. CDR1 is SEHNR and CDR2 is FQNEAQ in the germline V gene (reference sequence). CDR3 DNA: TGTGCCAGCCCGCGGACTAGCGCGGCAAACACCGGGGAGCTGTTTTTT. This sequence encodes CASPRTSAANTGELFF.

CDR3 region: CASSLKRMRLAGGAQETQYF. Written as DNA, the CDR3 is TGCGCCAGCAGCCTAAAAAGAATGAGACTAGCGGGGGGGGCCCAAGAGACCCAGTACTTC. V usage is TRBV4-1 and J usage is TRBJ2-5, with TRBD2 matching 14 bases. The CDR3 totals 20 residues. The J segment lost 1 base and the V segment lost 4 bases, leaving 14 bases of the junction unmatched. Germline assignment: CDR1 MGHRA and CDR2 YSYEKL.

The rearrangement uses TRBV5-1 and TRBJ1-5; 9 bases map to TRBD1. The CDR3 is 15 residues long. Unmatched junction bases numbered 6, after V lost 4 bases and J lost 4 bases. Per germline, CDR1 SGHRS and CDR2 YFSETQ. CDR3 DNA: TGCGCCAGCAGCCAACAGGGGGCGGAAAATCAGCCCCAGCATTTT. Amino acids: CASSQQGAENQPQHF.

V usage is TRBV6-1 and J usage is TRBJ2-4; weak D call: TRBD2 (7 bases). Trimming left V 6 bases short and J 10 bases short, with 22 bases between. CDR3 size: 15 residues. Germline V gives CDR1 MNHNS, CDR2 SASEGT. The CDR3 spells CASRAGEGAAVIQYF. DNA for the CDR3: TGTGCCAGCAGGGCAGGGGAGGGAGCGGCCGTAATTCAGTACTTC.

This rearrangement joins TRBV5-1 to TRBJ2-7; D not certain. The CDR3 has 13 residues. CDR1 is SGHRS, CDR2 YFSETQ, per germline. The V and J ends lost 3 bases and 3 bases respectively, with 10 bases between them. CDR3 sequence (DNA): TGCGCCAGCAGCTCATCCTACCACTACGAGCAGTACTTC. This translates into CASSSSYHYEQYF.

The chain recombines TRBV7-9 with TRBJ2-3; 12 nucleotides match TRBD2. V lost 5 bases and J lost 10; bases outside the gene matches: 7. Germline CDR1 SEHNR, CDR2 FQNEAQ (reference sequence). This CDR3 comprises 14 residues. CDR3 in amino acids: CASSPSGRVGPQYF. In DNA form, the CDR3 reads TGTGCCAGCAGCCCTAGCGGGAGGGTCGGTCCGCAGTATTTT.

This clone has only one observation. This chain connects TRBV6-1 to TRBJ2-3, with 12 bases matching TRBD1. The germline CDR1 and CDR2 sequences are MNHNS and SASEGT. Losses at the gene ends were 4 bases for V and 7 bases for J; bases not matched to a gene: 9. There are 16 residues in the CDR3. The CDR3 region is CASSARGQGAFNTQYF. The CDR3 DNA reads TGTGCCAGCAGTGCCCGGGGACAGGGGGCATTCAATACGCAGTATTTT.

This clone was found once. The chain links TRBV5-1 to TRBJ1-2; 8 positions agree with TRBD1. Trimming removed 0 bases from V and 6 bases from J; junction bases left unmatched: 10. The CDR3 runs to 16 residues. Germline V gene sequence: CDR1 SGHRS, CDR2 YFSETQ. CDR3 in DNA: TGCGCCAGCAGCTTGGAGGGGGGGACAGGCGGACATGGCTACACCTTC. As protein: CASSLEGGTGGHGYTF.

This clone has only a few counts. V is TRBV28 and J is TRBJ2-7, with 10 nucleotides matching TRBD2. V gave up 6 bases and J gave up 3 bases; unmatched junction bases: 11. Germline lookup yields CDR1 MDHEN and CDR2 SYDVKM. This CDR3 is built from 16 residues. The CDR3 nucleotides read TGTGCCAGCAGCACGACAGGAGCGGGAGGGGGCTACGAGCAGTACTTC. Protein product: CASSTTGAGGGYEQYF.

The chain joins TRBV19 to TRBJ2-1; TRBD1 matches 7 bases. The CDR3 extends over 13 amino acids. V was pared by 6 bases and J by 7 bases, with 6 bases of the junction left unmatched. The germline V gene encodes CDR1 LNHDA and CDR2 SQIVND (reference sequence). The CDR3, as DNA: TGTGCCAGTAGCCCGGGACAGATGAATGAGCAGTTCTTC. Protein product: CASSPGQMNEQFF.

This rearrangement joins TRBV27 to TRBJ2-7, with 10 bases fitting TRBD2. The V gene's germline CDR1 is MNHEY and CDR2 SMNVEV (reference sequence). V lost 5 bases to trimming and J lost 6 bases; unmatched junction nucleotides: 7. CDR3 length equals 14 residues. In DNA, the CDR3 is TGTGCCAGCAGTAGGCTAGCGGGAGACATCGAGCAGTACTTC. Encoded protein: CASSRLAGDIEQYF.

The V call is TRBV7-9, the J call TRBJ2-1, with TRBD2 identical over 9 bases. This CDR3 is 15 amino acids long. Germline CDR1 SEHNR, CDR2 FQNEAQ (reference sequence). V trimming: 3 bases; J trimming: 4 bases; junction bases outside the gene matches: 4. The CDR3 region is CASSFLAGRYNEQFF. As DNA, the CDR3 is TGTGCCAGCAGCTTTCTAGCGGGACGATACAATGAGCAGTTCTTC.

This chain joins TRBV9 and TRBJ2-3, with 11 bases identical to TRBD2. V lost 4 bases to trimming and J lost 2 bases; unmatched junction nucleotides: 15. The CDR3 is 19 residues long. Germline V gene data show CDR1 as SGDLS and CDR2 as YYNGEE. The DNA for the CDR3 is TGTGCCAGCAGCTTGTCCGGGACTAGCGGCCCACTTTTCACAGATACGCAGTATTTT. It yields the protein CASSLSGTSGPLFTDTQYF.

The CDR3 region is CASRDRGNEKLFF. CDR3 in DNA: TGCGCCAGCAGGGACAGGGGTAATGAAAAACTGTTTTTT. V is TRBV4-1 and J is TRBJ1-4; 9 nucleotides match TRBD1. Germline lookup yields CDR1 MGHRA and CDR2 YSYEKL. The CDR3 loop spans 13 amino acids. With V trimmed by 6 bases and J by 4 bases, 0 bases remained unmatched.

The V and J genes are TRBV10-3 and TRBJ2-7; 8 bases match TRBD2. V was pared by 3 bases and J by 4 bases, with 8 bases of the junction left unmatched. Germline assignment: CDR1 ENHRY and CDR2 SYGVKD. This CDR3 contains 15 residues. CDR3 loop: CAISDPGTRGYEQYF. The CDR3 nucleotides are TGTGCCATCAGTGACCCCGGGACTAGGGGATACGAGCAGTACTTC.

The chain couples TRBV19 to TRBJ1-4, with TRBD1 matching 7 bases. Trimming took 4 bases from V and 2 from J; bases not matched to a gene: 1. Germline loops: CDR1 LNHDA, CDR2 SQIVND (reference sequence). The CDR3 is 14 residues long. CDR3 DNA sequence: TGTGCCAGTAGTACGGGACAGACTAATGAAAAACTGTTTTTT. Protein: CASSTGQTNEKLFF.

V is TRBV11-2 and J is TRBJ2-7; the match to TRBD1 covers 10 bases. In germline, CDR1 is SGHAT, CDR2 FQNNGV. The CDR3 has 16 amino acids. V was pared by 5 bases and J by 0 bases, with 7 bases of the junction left unmatched. The CDR3 nucleotides are TGTGCCAGCAGCCCTGGACAGGGGGGAGGCTCCTACGAGCAGTACTTC. Protein product: CASSPGQGGGSYEQYF.

This clone was detected only once. The genes are TRBV5-6 and TRBJ1-2; D gene uncertain. This CDR3 is built from 14 residues. Germline values: CDR1 SGHDT, CDR2 YYEEEE. Trimming cost V 4 bases and J 7 bases, with 17 bases left between them. CDR3 coding DNA: TGTGCCAGCAGCCCAGGAGGAGGGCCGGCTGGCTACACCTTC. It yields the protein CASSPGGGPAGYTF. The entire variable domain, with the rest obtained from reference TRBV5-6 and TRBJ1-2, is as follows: DAGVTQSPTHLIKTRGQQVTLRCSPKSGHDTVSWYQQALGQGPQFIFQYYEEEERQRGNFPDRFSGHQFPNYSSELNVNALLLGDSALYLCASSPGGGPAGYTFGSGTRLTVV.

This clone was recorded only once. The chain joins TRBV18 to TRBJ1-2; TRBD1 agrees at 7 bases. Germline CDR1 is KGHSH and CDR2 is LQKENI. The CDR3 loop spans 15 amino acids. V lost 3 bases, J lost 4 bases, and 8 bases stayed unmatched. This chain's CDR3 is CASSPARDSSYGYTF. In DNA, the CDR3 is TGTGCCAGCTCACCTGCGAGGGACAGCTCCTATGGCTACACCTTC.

CDR3 sequence: CASRTSYGTATEAFF. CDR3 sequence (DNA): TGTGCCAGCAGGACTTCATACGGGACAGCCACTGAAGCTTTCTTT. The gene calls are TRBV2 and TRBJ1-1; TRBD1 agrees at 7 bases. In germline, CDR1 is SNHLY, CDR2 FYNNEI. V lost 6 bases, J lost 4 bases, and 11 bases stayed unmatched. CDR3 size: 15 residues. Variable domain in full (rest from reference TRBV2 and TRBJ1-1): EPEVTQTPSHQVTQMGQEVILRCVPISNHLYFYWYRQILGQKVEFLVSFYNNEISEKSEIFDDQFSVERPDGSNFTLKIRSTKLEDSAMYFCASRTSYGTATEAFFGQGTRLTVV.

This clone was seen just once. The chain employs TRBV6-5 and TRBJ2-7; the D gene is possibly TRBD2 (5 bases). Trimming took off 6 bases at V and 0 bases at J, with 9 bases between the two ends. The CDR3 covers 13 residues. CDR1 and CDR2 (germline): MNHEY, SVGAGI. CDR3 amino acids: CASSSGNSYEQYF. CDR3 sequence (DNA): TGTGCCAGCAGCTCGGGGAACTCCTACGAGCAGTACTTC.